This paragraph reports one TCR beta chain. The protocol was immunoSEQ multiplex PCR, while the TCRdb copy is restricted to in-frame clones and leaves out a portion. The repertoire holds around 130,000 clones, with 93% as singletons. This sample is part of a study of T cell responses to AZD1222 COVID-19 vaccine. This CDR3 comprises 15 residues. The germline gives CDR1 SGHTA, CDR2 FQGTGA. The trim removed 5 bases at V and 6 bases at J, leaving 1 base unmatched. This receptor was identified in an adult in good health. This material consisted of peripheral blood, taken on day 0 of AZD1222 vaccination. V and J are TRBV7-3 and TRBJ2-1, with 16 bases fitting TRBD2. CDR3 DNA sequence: TGTGCCAGCAGCGGGACTAGCGGGAGGGCCAATGAGCAGTTCTTC. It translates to CASSGTSGRANEQFF.